The 22 T cell receptor beta chains below come from one sample, sequenced in a study of blood T cell repertoires in COVID-19. Profiling relied on immunoSEQ multiplex PCR, and the TCRdb table lists in-frame clones only, not all of them. Of 85,000 to 90,000 clones listed, approximately 86% are singletons. Material: peripheral blood. These receptors were collected from an elderly man with active or convalescent COVID-19.

This sequence joins TRBV4-2 and TRBJ1-2; D may be TRBD1 (6 bases). The CDR3 extends over 16 amino acids. V lost 4 bases, J lost 4 bases, and 19 bases lay in between. Germline V gene data show CDR1 as LGHNA and CDR2 as YNFKEQ. The chain's CDR3 is CASSPGGGGRIYGYTF. The CDR3 region has the DNA TGTGCCAGCAGCCCGGGGGGCGGGGGGCGCATCTATGGCTACACCTTC.

This clone was found a few times. The J gene is TRBJ1-2, the V gene TRBV7-2; a possible D gene is TRBD1 (5 bases). V lost 5 bases to trimming and J lost 4 bases, with 14 bases between them. The CDR3 consists of 14 residues. From germline, CDR1 is SGHTA and CDR2 FQGNSA. CDR3 nucleotide sequence: TGTGCCAGCAGCGGCCAGGGTTTCACCTATGGCTACACCTTC. This sequence encodes CASSGQGFTYGYTF.

V usage is TRBV9 and J usage is TRBJ2-1; possibly TRBD2 for D (6 bases). CDR3 length: 15 residues. Trimming took off 6 bases at V and 4 bases at J, with 17 bases between the two ends. Germline CDR1 and CDR2: SGDLS and YYNGEE. The CDR3 protein is CASTTGRELYNEQFF. The CDR3 DNA reads TGTGCCAGCACCACCGGCCGGGAGTTGTACAATGAGCAGTTCTTC.

This clone was found a few times. The chain employs TRBV28 and TRBJ1-2; D remains ambiguous. In germline, CDR1 is MDHEN, CDR2 SYDVKM. This CDR3 contains 15 residues. With 4 bases removed from V and 2 bases from J, the gap between germline ends came to 14 bases. CDR3 sequence (DNA): TGTGCCAGCAGTTCCCCCTTCGCCGGGAACTATGGCTACACCTTC. Protein: CASSSPFAGNYGYTF.

The J gene is TRBJ1-1, the V gene TRBV7-8, with no clear D. The V gene's germline CDR1 is SGHVS and CDR2 FQNEAQ. The CDR3 has 19 residues. V was trimmed by 2 bases and J by 1 base, leaving 23 bases between them. The DNA of the CDR3 is TGTGCCAGCAGCTTACCGACCCAATTCGACCTCGGGTCGAACACTGAAGCTTTCTTT. This codes for CASSLPTQFDLGSNTEAFF.

The chain is built from TRBV28 and TRBJ1-4; 11 bases line up with TRBD1. V lost 5 bases to trimming and J lost 7 bases; unmatched junction nucleotides: 9. Germline loops: CDR1 MDHEN, CDR2 SYDVKM. The CDR3 has 16 residues. This CDR3 is CASSQPRTGGGEKLFF. For the CDR3, the DNA is TGTGCCAGCAGTCAACCCCGGACAGGGGGCGGTGAAAAACTGTTTTTT.

The rearrangement uses TRBV21-1 and TRBJ1-2. TRBV21-1 is described as a pseudogene. CDR3 size: 16 residues. Written as DNA, the CDR3 is TGTGCCAGCAGCACCCCTAAGTTTCGGGGGGGAAGAGGCTACACCTTC. As protein: CASSTPKFRGGRGYTF.

The CDR3 protein is CASSQSGSSGLAMYEQFF. CDR3 in DNA: TGTGCCAGCAGCCAGAGTGGATCTTCGGGACTAGCCATGTATGAGCAGTTCTTC. This chain links TRBV14 with TRBJ2-1, with TRBD2 matching over 9 bases. Trimming took 3 bases from V and 8 from J; bases not matched to a gene: 17. Germline V lookup: CDR1 SGHDN, CDR2 FVKESK. The CDR3 consists of 18 residues.

This chain uses TRBV7-2 with TRBJ2-2; 10 bases align to TRBD1. This CDR3 spans 17 amino acids. Germline trimming cut 5 bases from V and 3 bases from J; bases unmatched to any gene: 9. The germline CDR1 and CDR2 sequences are SGHTA and FQGNSA. This CDR3 reads CASSVDRGTVDTGELFF. The CDR3, as DNA: TGTGCCAGCAGCGTGGACAGGGGGACGGTGGACACCGGGGAGCTGTTTTTT.

The chain is built from TRBV11-2 and TRBJ1-3; 7 nucleotides match TRBD1. CDR1 is SGHAT and CDR2 is FQNNGV in the germline V gene. V was clipped by 0 bases and J by 1 base; unmatched bases: 3. The CDR3 is 16 amino acids. The CDR3 DNA is TGTGCCAGCAGCTTAGACCGGACAGGATCTGGAAACACCATATATTTT. Translation: CASSLDRTGSGNTIYF.

J is TRBJ2-5 and V is TRBV19, with 7 positions matching TRBD1. V lost 5 bases to trimming and J lost 8 bases; unmatched junction nucleotides: 8. The CDR3 is 13 residues long. Germline V gives CDR1 LNHDA, CDR2 SQIVND (reference sequence). CDR3 region: CASSGQVEATQYF. CDR3 nucleotide sequence: TGTGCCAGTAGTGGACAGGTTGAAGCCACCCAGTACTTC.

This clone was counted a single time. The genes are TRBV5-5 and TRBJ2-1; 9 bases agree with TRBD1. The CDR3 is 15 residues long. Germline values: CDR1 SGHKS, CDR2 YYEKEE (reference sequence). Trimming took 3 bases from V and 2 from J; bases not matched to a gene: 3. The CDR3 loop reads CASSWGQGTYNEQFF. The CDR3 DNA reads TGTGCCAGCAGCTGGGGACAGGGCACCTACAATGAGCAGTTCTTC.

This clone was seen just once. The gene calls are TRBV15 and TRBJ2-3; 7 nucleotides line up with TRBD1. The CDR3 extends over 16 amino acids. V trimming: 2 bases; J trimming: 0 bases; junction bases outside the gene matches: 5. Looked up from germline, CDR1 is LNHNV and CDR2 is YYDKDF (reference sequence). CDR3 sequence: CATSRSTGSSTDTQYF. The CDR3 bases are TGTGCCACCAGCAGATCGACAGGGTCTAGCACAGATACGCAGTATTTT.

The chain recombines TRBV4-1 with TRBJ1-1, with 7 bases lining up with TRBD1. The CDR3 extends over 15 amino acids. CDR1 MGHRA and CDR2 YSYEKL come from the germline V gene. Trimming removed 5 bases from V and 4 bases from J; junction bases left unmatched: 10. The CDR3 nucleotides are TGCGCCAGCAGCACCATGACAGGGCAGGCCACTGAAGCTTTCTTT. It encodes CASSTMTGQATEAFF.

The rearrangement links TRBV5-1 to TRBJ2-1, with 12 bases matching TRBD2. The CDR3 totals 14 residues. Looked up from germline, CDR1 is SGHRS and CDR2 is YFSETQ. V gave up 3 bases and J gave up 6 bases; unmatched junction bases: 1. Here the CDR3 DNA reads TGCGCCAGCAGCTCTAGCGGGAGGGCCAATGAGCAGTTCTTC. Its protein product is CASSSSGRANEQFF.

The V gene is TRBV10-3, the J gene TRBJ2-7, with D unresolved. The CDR3 spans 18 residues. Germline CDR1 is ENHRY and CDR2 is SYGVKD. V was cut by 4 bases and J by 2 bases, with 24 bases left in between. The CDR3: CAISGRSSARNNPYEQYF. The CDR3 DNA reads TGTGCCATCAGTGGCCGGAGTTCCGCGCGGAACAATCCCTACGAGCAGTACTTC.

The chain carries TRBV6-2 or TRBV6-3 and TRBJ2-7, with a possible D match to TRBD2 (10 bases). V was pared by 6 bases and J by 4 bases, with 16 bases between. The CDR3 consists of 14 residues. Germline CDR1 reads MNHEY; CDR2 reads SVGEGT. This CDR3 reads CASSTSGTGYEQYF. The CDR3 DNA follows: TGTGCCAGCAGCACTAGCGGGACAGGGTACGAGCAGTACTTC.

This chain connects TRBV4-3 to TRBJ2-2, with 7 bases aligning to TRBD2. The CDR3 extends over 16 amino acids. Germline V gene data show CDR1 as LGHNA and CDR2 as YSLEER. The junction had 7 bases not matched to a gene; V was cut back by 4 bases and J by 2 bases. The CDR3 here is CASSPSGTTNTGELFF. CDR3 in DNA: TGCGCCAGCAGCCCCTCCGGGACTACAAACACCGGGGAGCTGTTTTTT.

The chain links TRBV14 to TRBJ2-1; possible D gene TRBD2, 5 bases. V was pared by 0 bases and J by 4 bases, with 13 bases between. CDR1 SGHDN and CDR2 FVKESK come from the germline V gene. The CDR3 extends over 16 amino acids. CDR3 amino acids: CASSQDLGSLYNEQFF. The CDR3 DNA follows: TGTGCCAGCAGCCAAGATCTGGGGAGCCTTTACAATGAGCAGTTCTTC.

CDR3 sequence: CACKTANEKLFF. The CDR3 DNA reads as TGTGCTTGCAAAACAGCTAATGAAAAACTGTTTTTT. This sequence joins TRBV28 and TRBJ1-4; D call uncertain. CDR1 and CDR2 from the germline V gene are MDHEN and SYDVKM. The CDR3 length is 12 residues.

This chain connects TRBV14 to TRBJ2-7; 9 positions match TRBD2. This CDR3 has 16 residues. J lost 4 bases, V lost 4 bases, and 11 bases had no gene match. Germline-derived CDR1 and CDR2 are SGHDN and FVKESK. CDR3 bases: TGTGCCAGCAGCCCTGGGCTAGCGGGAAAACGGTACGAGCAGTACTTC. It yields the protein CASSPGLAGKRYEQYF.

The chain employs TRBV6-2 or TRBV6-3 and TRBJ2-7; TRBD2 matches 12 bases. The germline V gene has CDR1 MNHEY and CDR2 SVGEGT. This CDR3 spans 18 amino acids. V was clipped by 3 bases and J by 4 bases; unmatched bases: 13. The DNA of the CDR3 is TGTGCCAGCAGTTATGCGACTAGCGGGAGATTTAGTAGGTACGAGCAGTACTTC. Translating gives CASSYATSGRFSRYEQYF.